This T cell receptor (beta chain) was documented in a study of cytomegalovirus exposure and HLA in healthy donors. The PCR ran on 60 Vbeta and 13 Jbeta primers. The protocol was immunoSEQ multiplex PCR, while the TCRdb copy is restricted to in-frame clones and leaves out a portion. Here the sample table reports 90,000 to 130,000 clones. CDR1 and CDR2 (germline): KGHSH, LQKENI. Trimming took 3 bases from V and 9 from J, leaving 14 bases between them. The CDR3 is made up of 14 amino acids. Concerning this clone itself: What it binds is unknown.

Study-level points and caveats: A later look showed TCR association rates differing by HLA locus, highest for DRB1 and lowest for HLA-C.

Specimen: PBMCs. The chain links TRBV18 to TRBJ1-4; D may be TRBD1 (6 bases). This sequence originates from a man between 25 and 39 years old in good health and CMV-seronegative. Here the CDR3 DNA reads TGTGCCAGCTCACCGGACAGCGTGCCTCAAAAACTGTTTTTT. Its protein product is CASSPDSVPQKLFF. The entire variable domain, with the rest obtained from reference TRBV18 and TRBJ1-4, is as follows: NAGVMQNPRHLVRRRGQEARLRCSPMKGHSHVYWYRQLPEEGLKFMVYLQKENIIDESGMPKERFSAEFPKEGPSILRIQQVVRGDSAAYFCASSPDSVPQKLFFGSGTQLSVL.